Only one count was recorded for the clone carrying this T cell receptor (beta chain). The antigen remains unidentified. This entry belongs to a study of siplizumab effects on memory and regulatory T cells. Sequenced unstimulated subsets in a few donor pairs: CD4+ naive, CD4+ memory, CD8+ naive, CD8+ effector memory, CD8+ TEMRA. Libraries were prepared by immunoSEQ multiplex PCR; TCRdb keeps only in-frame clonotypes and omits some of them. This table has tens of thousands of clones, approximately 82% appearing once. Study-level points and caveats: Naive T cell populations appeared to exhibit greater diversity than memory cells and appeared to be major alloresponse contributors.

CDR3 length: 16 amino acids. The V and J ends lost 0 bases and 2 bases, in that order; junction bases with no gene match: 1. CDR1 is SGHDT and CDR2 is YYEEEE in the germline V gene. The chain carries TRBV5-6 and TRBJ2-6, with 8 bases identical to TRBD1. The sequenced sample consisted of memory CD4+ T cells sorted from blood. This sequence originates from a human donor in good health. As DNA, the CDR3 is TGTGCCAGCAGCTTGGGGACAGGGACTGGGGCCAACGTCCTGACTTTC. Its protein product is CASSLGTGTGANVLTF.